Listed below are T cell receptor beta chains from one sample, sequenced in a study of T-cell reconstitution after alpha-beta-depleted transplantation in children. TCRdb reprocessed the PCR reads with MiXCR, giving one entry per CDR3 protein. The sample yields around 580,000 distinct CDR3 sequences, around 23% seen once. The source was PBMCs, mostly from graft donor cells, collected 360 days after TCRalphabeta/CD19-depleted stem cell transplant. Every receptor here comes from a boy in the first two years of life who had a stem cell transplant for acute myeloid leukemia, so the T cells may come from the graft donor. Both conserved end residues are part of each CDR3. The D gene is left open where the match is weak. A clone size is listed for some rows: how often the clone was seen (once, few, many), or a class if it is expanded.

11	TRBV29-1	TRBJ1-2	-	few	CSVDRVDGYTF	TGCAGCGTTGACAGGGTGGATGGCTACACCTTC
18	TRBV20-1	TRBJ2-5	TRBD2	many	CSARDPRTSGGAAETQYF	TGCAGTGCTAGAGATCCGCGGACTAGCGGGGGGGCCGCAGAGACCCAGTACTTC
16	TRBV12-3/TRBV12-4	TRBJ2-1	TRBD2	-	CASTSSAGVPYNEQFF	TGTGCCAGCACCTCGAGCGCGGGGGTTCCCTACAATGAGCAGTTCTTC
14	TRBV6-5	TRBJ2-3	-	-	CATSLLYRADTQYF	TGTGCCACCAGCTTGCTCTACCGAGCAGATACGCAGTATTTT
12	TRBV24-1	TRBJ2-3	-	-	CATSDRGDTQYF	TGTGCCACCAGTGACCGAGGAGATACGCAGTATTTT
13	TRBV20-1	TRBJ1-1	-	once	CSAIRSLNTEAFF	TGCAGTGCTATACGGAGTTTGAACACTGAAGCTTTCTTT
13	TRBV6-1	TRBJ2-2	-	few	CASKSRGTGELFF	TGTGCCAGCAAGTCTAGGGGCACCGGGGAGCTGTTTTTT
14	TRBV29-1	TRBJ2-2	-	-	CSVTLLWFGGVLFF	TGCAGCGTTACCTTATTGTGGTTTGGCGGGGTGCTGTTTTTT
16	TRBV20-1	TRBJ2-3	TRBD2	few	CSAWAGGPYFTDTQYF	TGCAGTGCTTGGGCGGGGGGGCCTTATTTCACAGATACGCAGTATTTT
12	TRBV6-5	TRBJ1-1	-	many	CASSYSNGEAFF	TGTGCCAGCAGTTACTCCAATGGTGAAGCTTTCTTT
13	TRBV6-1	TRBJ1-1	TRBD1	few	CASVGGTGTEAFF	TGTGCCAGCGTCGGGGGGACAGGGACTGAAGCTTTCTTT
16	TRBV12-3/TRBV12-4	TRBJ2-1	-	few	CASSLGDRILNNEQFF	TGTGCCAGCAGTTTAGGAGACCGAATACTTAACAATGAGCAGTTCTTC
14	TRBV6-1	TRBJ1-6	TRBD1	once	CASSAGTGGSPLHF	TGTGCCAGCAGCGCCGGGACAGGGGGTTCACCCCTCCACTTT
16	TRBV12-3/TRBV12-4	TRBJ2-6	-	-	CASRGSPISGANVLTF	TGTGCCAGCAGGGGGTCCCCAATCTCTGGGGCCAACGTCCTGACTTTC
15	TRBV20-1	TRBJ2-3	TRBD2	few	CSARVLAGRKDTQYF	TGCAGTGCTAGAGTACTAGCGGGGCGGAAAGATACGCAGTATTTT
16	TRBV12-3/TRBV12-4	TRBJ2-3	-	many	CASTAGGGQPLDTQYF	TGTGCCAGCACCGCCGGGGGGGGACAGCCCTTAGATACGCAGTATTTT
13	TRBV20-1	TRBJ2-1	TRBD2	-	CSASGGGPNEQFF	TGCAGTGCTAGCGGGGGGGGTCCCAATGAGCAGTTCTTC
14	TRBV12-3/TRBV12-4	TRBJ1-3	-	many	CASSSWDSGNTIYF	TGTGCCAGCAGTTCCTGGGACTCTGGAAACACCATATATTTT
14	TRBV12-3/TRBV12-4	TRBJ1-1	TRBD1	few	CASSMTGGGGEAFF	TGTGCCAGCAGTATGACAGGGGGCGGTGGTGAAGCTTTCTTT
14	TRBV12-3/TRBV12-4	TRBJ1-2	-	-	CASSLIDSRYGYTF	TGTGCCAGCAGTTTAATAGACAGTCGCTATGGCTACACCTTC
14	TRBV7-9	TRBJ2-3	TRBD2	many	CASSISGASDTQYF	TGTGCCAGCAGCATTAGCGGGGCTTCAGATACGCAGTATTTT
14	TRBV4-1	TRBJ1-2	TRBD1	-	CASSQTGVDYGYTF	TGCGCCAGCAGCCAGACAGGGGTTGACTATGGCTACACCTTC
14	TRBV12-3/TRBV12-4	TRBJ1-2	-	many	CASSLYGKPEGYTF	TGTGCCAGCAGTTTATACGGCAAACCGGAGGGCTACACCTTC
16	TRBV12-3/TRBV12-4	TRBJ2-3	TRBD1	-	CASSLDRGRVADTQYF	TGTGCCAGCAGTTTGGACAGGGGGCGTGTCGCAGATACGCAGTATTTT
15	TRBV15	TRBJ2-5	-	few	CATSRDWTPQETQYF	TGTGCCACCAGCAGAGATTGGACCCCCCAAGAGACCCAGTACTTC
13	TRBV14	TRBJ1-2	-	many	CASSQVGVYGYTF	TGTGCCAGCAGCCAAGTGGGGGTATATGGCTACACCTTC
15	TRBV6-1	TRBJ2-4	-	many	CASSRTGVAKNIQYF	TGTGCCAGCAGTCGAACGGGGGTAGCCAAAAACATTCAGTACTTC
11	TRBV20-1	TRBJ1-1	-	few	CSARIPHEAFF	TGCAGTGCTAGAATCCCTCATGAAGCTTTCTTT
15	TRBV7-2	TRBJ2-7	-	many	CASSLDRGANYEQYF	TGTGCCAGCAGCTTAGACCGCGGGGCCAACTACGAGCAGTACTTC
15	TRBV2	TRBJ2-5	TRBD2	-	CASSGPAGVVETQYF	TGTGCCAGCAGTGGCCCAGCGGGGGTTGTAGAGACCCAGTACTTC
15	TRBV15	TRBJ1-1	-	-	CATSISPGGNTEAFF	TGTGCCACCAGCATTTCCCCGGGGGGGAACACTGAAGCTTTCTTT
14	TRBV10-1	TRBJ2-7	-	-	CASSDGGEFYEQYF	TGCGCCAGCAGTGACGGGGGTGAGTTCTACGAGCAGTACTTC
13	TRBV28	TRBJ2-1	-	-	CASSFPHIGGQFF	TGTGCCAGCAGTTTTCCCCACATAGGAGGGCAGTTCTTC
12	TRBV28	TRBJ2-7	TRBD1	-	CATWDSTYEQYF	TGTGCCACCTGGGACAGTACCTACGAGCAGTACTTC
19	TRBV19	TRBJ2-6	-	many	CASIGTSAGASSGANVLTF	TGTGCCAGTATCGGGACCTCGGCAGGTGCGTCCTCTGGGGCCAACGTCCTGACTTTC
14	TRBV12-3/TRBV12-4	TRBJ1-6	-	-	CASSLARDSSPLHF	TGTGCCAGCAGTTTAGCGCGTGACTCCTCACCCCTCCACTTT
15	TRBV12-3/TRBV12-4	TRBJ2-1	-	many	CASTLFGGLYNEQFF	TGTGCCAGCACCTTGTTCGGGGGCCTGTACAATGAGCAGTTCTTC
14	TRBV29-1	TRBJ2-2	TRBD1	many	CSARAGTGLGELFF	TGCAGCGCCCGAGCCGGGACAGGGTTGGGGGAGCTGTTTTTT
13	TRBV20-1	TRBJ1-2	-	few	CSAGTATLGGYTF	TGCAGTGCTGGGACGGCAACCCTAGGCGGCTACACCTTC
15	TRBV5-8	TRBJ1-1	TRBD1	few	CASSRRQGWNTEAFF	TGTGCCAGCAGCCGTCGACAGGGTTGGAACACTGAAGCTTTCTTT
15	TRBV7-6	TRBJ2-7	TRBD1	-	CASSLADRGFYEQYF	TGTGCCAGCAGCTTAGCGGACAGGGGATTCTACGAGCAGTACTTC